This T cell receptor (beta chain) emerged from a study of tumor and adjacent non-tumor tissue in lung cancer. Notes on the study in general: Shorter survival was associated with higher TCR diversity in tumors. Normal lung showed higher cumulative top 100 clone frequency than tumor. Significantly higher TCR diversity was found in tumor than normal lung.

No cell sorting was done before RNA was extracted from the tissue. This non-tumor lung sample came from over 3 cm beyond the tumor edge. About this clonotype: The antigen is unknown. One junction end does not reproduce the germline sequence, and a read error may be involved.

A modified ARM-PCR protocol with three rounds of nested PCR amplified TCRbeta. TCRdb itself ran the multiplex PCR reads through MiXCR, one entry per CDR3 protein. The sample has tens of thousands of distinct CDR3 sequences; less than 75% are singletons. CDR1 and CDR2 from the germline V gene are MNHEY and SVGEGT. The CDR3 sequence is 16 residues long. This clonotype was obtained from a woman in her fifties or sixties with non-small cell lung cancer. The V call is TRBV6-2 or TRBV6-3, the J call TRBJ2-1, with a possible D match to TRBD2 (6 bases). Sequenced material: distant non-tumor lung tissue. CDR3 sequence (DNA): TGTGTCAGCAGTACTGAGACTAGTAGTAGCCACAATGAGCAGTTCTTC. It codes for CVSSTETSSSHNEQFF.